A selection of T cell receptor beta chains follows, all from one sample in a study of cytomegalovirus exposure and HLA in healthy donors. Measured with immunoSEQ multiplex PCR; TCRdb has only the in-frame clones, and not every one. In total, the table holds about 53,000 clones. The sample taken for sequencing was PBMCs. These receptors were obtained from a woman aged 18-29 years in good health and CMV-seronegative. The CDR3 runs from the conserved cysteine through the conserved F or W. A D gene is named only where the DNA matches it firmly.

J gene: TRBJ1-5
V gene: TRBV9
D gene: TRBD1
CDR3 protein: CASSDQGAGQPQHF

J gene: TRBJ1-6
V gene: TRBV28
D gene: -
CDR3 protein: CASSLQSPLHF

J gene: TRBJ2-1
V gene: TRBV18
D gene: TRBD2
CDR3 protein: CASSPVPLAGANEQFF

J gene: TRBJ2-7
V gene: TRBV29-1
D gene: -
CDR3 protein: CSVAPFTGNYEQYF

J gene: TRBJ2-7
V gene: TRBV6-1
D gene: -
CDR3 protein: CASNGKGSGAYEQYF

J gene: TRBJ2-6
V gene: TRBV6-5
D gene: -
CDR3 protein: CASSYDRSGANVLTF

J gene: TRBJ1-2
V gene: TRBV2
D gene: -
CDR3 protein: CASSESAASRGYTF

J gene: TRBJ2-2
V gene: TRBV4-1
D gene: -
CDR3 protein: CASSQVRLTNTGELFF

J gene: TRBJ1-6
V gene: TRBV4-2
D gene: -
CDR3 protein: CASSQTRGGVGSPLHF

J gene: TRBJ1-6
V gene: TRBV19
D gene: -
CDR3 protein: CASSGVGQPNSPLHF

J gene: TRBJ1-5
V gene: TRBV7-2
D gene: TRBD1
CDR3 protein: CASSLGTGNSHQPQHF

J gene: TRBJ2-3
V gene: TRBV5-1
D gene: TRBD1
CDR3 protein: CASSPQDRGSDTQYF

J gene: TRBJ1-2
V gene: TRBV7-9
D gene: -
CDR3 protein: CASSFDQGIGGYTF

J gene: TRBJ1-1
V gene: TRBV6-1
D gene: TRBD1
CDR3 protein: CASSGKGTESEDFF

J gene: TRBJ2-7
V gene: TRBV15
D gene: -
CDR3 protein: CATSRDFRVVGEQYF

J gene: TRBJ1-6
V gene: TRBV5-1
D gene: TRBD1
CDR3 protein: CASSFMGDSNSPLHF

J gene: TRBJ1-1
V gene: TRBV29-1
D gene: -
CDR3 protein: CSVLTMNTEAFF

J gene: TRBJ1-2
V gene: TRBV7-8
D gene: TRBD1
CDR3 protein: CASSPDREGYGYTF

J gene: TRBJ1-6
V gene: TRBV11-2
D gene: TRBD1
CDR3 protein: CASSFVPGGSYSPLHF

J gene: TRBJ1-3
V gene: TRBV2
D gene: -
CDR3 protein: CASNPGGYPGNTIYF

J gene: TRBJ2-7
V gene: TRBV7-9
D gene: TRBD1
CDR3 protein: CASSQPGTGESYEQYF

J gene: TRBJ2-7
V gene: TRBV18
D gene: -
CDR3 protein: CASSPSSGVYEQYF

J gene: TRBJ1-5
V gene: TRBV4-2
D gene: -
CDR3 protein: CASSQERNSDQPQHF

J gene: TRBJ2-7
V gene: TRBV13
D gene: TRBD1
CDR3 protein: CASSSTGSVYEQYF

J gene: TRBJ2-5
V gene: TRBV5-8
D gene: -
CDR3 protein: CASSLTGRETQYF

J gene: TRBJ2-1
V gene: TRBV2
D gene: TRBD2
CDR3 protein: CASSDQAASGAYNEQFF

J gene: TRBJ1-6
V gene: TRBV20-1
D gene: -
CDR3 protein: CSAGLNSPLHF

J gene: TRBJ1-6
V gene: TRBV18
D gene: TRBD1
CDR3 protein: CASFSRQPGQASSYNSPLHF

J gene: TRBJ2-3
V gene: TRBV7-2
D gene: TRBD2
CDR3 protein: CASSLDLADTDTQYF

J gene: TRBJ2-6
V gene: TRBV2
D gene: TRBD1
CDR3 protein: CAGDRGPGANVLTF

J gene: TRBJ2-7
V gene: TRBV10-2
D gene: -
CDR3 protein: CASSADSPNEQYF

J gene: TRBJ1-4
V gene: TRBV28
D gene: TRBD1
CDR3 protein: CATRQGAGTNEKLFF

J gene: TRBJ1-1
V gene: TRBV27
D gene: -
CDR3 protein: CASSLTRSWAEAFF

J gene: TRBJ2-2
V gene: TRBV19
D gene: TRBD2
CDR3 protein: CASSILAGGLFPGELFF

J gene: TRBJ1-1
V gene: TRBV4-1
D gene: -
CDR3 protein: CASSLHRTVNTEAFF

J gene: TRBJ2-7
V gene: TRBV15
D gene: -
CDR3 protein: CATSRAREEEQYF

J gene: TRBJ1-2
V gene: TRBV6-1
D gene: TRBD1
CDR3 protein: CASSVGQGAPGYTF

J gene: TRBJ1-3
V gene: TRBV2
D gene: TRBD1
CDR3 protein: CASSEGAGGSGNTIYF

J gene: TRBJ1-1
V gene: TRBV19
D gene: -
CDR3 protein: CASIRGGWTEAFF

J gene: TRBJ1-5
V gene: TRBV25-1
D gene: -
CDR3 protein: CASSGPAGYQPQHF